The T cell receptor beta chain described here comes from a study of PD-L1 blockade in urothelial cancer. Study background: Analyses used blood from 3 weeks (second dose) and 6 weeks after treatment start.

The CDR3 loop spans 14 amino acids. V lost 2 bases and J 1 base, leaving 10 bases between the germline ends. Germline lookup yields CDR1 SGDLS and CDR2 YYNGEE. Worth noting for this clone: Other DNA sequences from this sample encode an identical CDR3 as well.

Time point described: peripheral blood 6 weeks after treatment start. Method: immunoSEQ multiplex PCR; TCRdb's copy keeps in-frame clones and lacks some. The sample holds under 70,000 clones; 88% are singletons and the top ten take approximately 11%. This sequence joins TRBV9 and TRBJ2-7; D possibly corresponds to TRBD2 (5 bases). This TCR was recovered from a man aged 60 to 75 with urothelial cancer. The sequencing here drew on PBMCs, taken around atezolizumab (anti-PD-L1) treatment. Written as DNA, the CDR3 is TGTGCCAGCAGCGTGTCCGGGGTTTCCTACGAGCAGTACTTC. Its translation is CASSVSGVSYEQYF.